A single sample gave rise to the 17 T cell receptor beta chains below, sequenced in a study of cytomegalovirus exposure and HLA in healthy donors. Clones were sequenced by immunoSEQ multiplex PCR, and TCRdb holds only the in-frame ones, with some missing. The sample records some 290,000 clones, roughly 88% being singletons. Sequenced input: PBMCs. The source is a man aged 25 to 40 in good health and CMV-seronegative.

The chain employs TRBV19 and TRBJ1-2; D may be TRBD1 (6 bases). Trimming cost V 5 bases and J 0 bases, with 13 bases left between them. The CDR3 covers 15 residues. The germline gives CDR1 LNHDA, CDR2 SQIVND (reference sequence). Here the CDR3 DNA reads TGTGCCAGTAGTCAGGGGTCGCCTCCTAACTATGGCTACACCTTC. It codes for CASSQGSPPNYGYTF. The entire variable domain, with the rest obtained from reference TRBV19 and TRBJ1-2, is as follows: DGGITQSPKYLFRKEGQNVTLSCEQNLNHDAMYWYRQDPGQGLRLIYYSQIVNDFQKGDIAEGYSVSREKKESFPLTVTSAQKNPTAFYLCASSQGSPPNYGYTFGSGTRLTVV.

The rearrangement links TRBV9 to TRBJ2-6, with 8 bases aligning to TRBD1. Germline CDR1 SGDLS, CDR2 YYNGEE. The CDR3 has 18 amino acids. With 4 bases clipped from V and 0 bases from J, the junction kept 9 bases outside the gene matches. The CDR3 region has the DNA TGTGCCAGCAGCCGCGTAAGGACAGGGCTCTCTGGGGCCAACGTCCTGACTTTC. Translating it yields CASSRVRTGLSGANVLTF.

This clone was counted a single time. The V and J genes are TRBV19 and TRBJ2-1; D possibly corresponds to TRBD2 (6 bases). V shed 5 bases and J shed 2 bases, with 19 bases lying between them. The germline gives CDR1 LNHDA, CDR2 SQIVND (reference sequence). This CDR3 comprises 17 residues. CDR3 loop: CASSSRTSGAAYNEQFF. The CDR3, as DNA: TGTGCCAGTAGTTCCCGGACTTCGGGAGCTGCCTACAATGAGCAGTTCTTC. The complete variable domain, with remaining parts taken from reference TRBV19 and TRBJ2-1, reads DGGITQSPKYLFRKEGQNVTLSCEQNLNHDAMYWYRQDPGQGLRLIYYSQIVNDFQKGDIAEGYSVSREKKESFPLTVTSAQKNPTAFYLCASSSRTSGAAYNEQFFGPGTRLTVL.

The CDR3 DNA is TGTGCCAGCAGCTTTGTGGGGACTAGCGGGGGAGTTGATACGCAGTATTTT. Protein product: CASSFVGTSGGVDTQYF. The chain couples TRBV7-9 to TRBJ2-3; 14 bases fit TRBD2. V was clipped by 3 bases and J by 6 bases; unmatched bases: 8. The CDR3 spans 17 residues. Germline V CDR1 and CDR2: SEHNR, FQNEAQ (reference sequence).

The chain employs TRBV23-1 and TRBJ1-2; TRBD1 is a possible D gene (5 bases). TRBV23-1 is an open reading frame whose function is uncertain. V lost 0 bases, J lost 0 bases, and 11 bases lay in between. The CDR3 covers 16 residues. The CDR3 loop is CASSQSTGHANYGYTF. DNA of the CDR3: TGCGCCAGCAGTCAATCTACAGGACACGCTAACTATGGCTACACCTTC.

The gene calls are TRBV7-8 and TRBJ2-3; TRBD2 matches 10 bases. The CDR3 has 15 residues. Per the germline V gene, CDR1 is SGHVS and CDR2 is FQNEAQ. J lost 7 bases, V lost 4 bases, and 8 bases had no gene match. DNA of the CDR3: TGTGCCAGCAGCTCACCGGGACTAGCGCTAAATACGCAGTATTTT. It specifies CASSSPGLALNTQYF. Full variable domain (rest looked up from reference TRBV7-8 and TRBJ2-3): GAGVSQSPRYKVAKRGQDVALRCDPISGHVSLFWYQQALGQGPEFLTYFQNEAQLDKSGLPSDRFFAERPEGSVSTLKIQRTQQEDSAVYLCASSSPGLALNTQYFGPGTRLTVL.

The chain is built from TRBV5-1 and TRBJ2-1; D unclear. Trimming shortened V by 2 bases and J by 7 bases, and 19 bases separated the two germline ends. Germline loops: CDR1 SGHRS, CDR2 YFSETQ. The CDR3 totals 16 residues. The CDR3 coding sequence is TGCGCCAGCAGCTTAGGCGGATATGGATCGGGTAATGAGCAGTTCTTC. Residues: CASSLGGYGSGNEQFF.

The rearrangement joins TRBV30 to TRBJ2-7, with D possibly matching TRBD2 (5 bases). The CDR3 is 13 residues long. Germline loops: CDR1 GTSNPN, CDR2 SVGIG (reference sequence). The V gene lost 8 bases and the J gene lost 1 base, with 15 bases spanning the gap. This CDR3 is CAGGLSSSYEQYF. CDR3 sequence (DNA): TGTGCCGGAGGACTGAGTTCTTCCTACGAGCAGTACTTC.

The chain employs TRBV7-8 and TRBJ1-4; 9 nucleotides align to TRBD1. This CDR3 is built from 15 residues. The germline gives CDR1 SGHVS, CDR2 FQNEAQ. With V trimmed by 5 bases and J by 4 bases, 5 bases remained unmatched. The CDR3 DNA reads TGTGCCAGCAGCCCTGACAGGGGGTTTAATGAAAAACTGTTTTTT. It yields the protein CASSPDRGFNEKLFF.

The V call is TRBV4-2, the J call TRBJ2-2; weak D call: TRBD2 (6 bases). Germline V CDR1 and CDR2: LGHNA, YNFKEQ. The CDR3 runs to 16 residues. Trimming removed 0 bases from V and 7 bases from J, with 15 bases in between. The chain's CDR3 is CASSQERLALVGELFF. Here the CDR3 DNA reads TGTGCCAGCAGCCAAGAGCGGCTAGCGCTGGTCGGGGAGCTGTTTTTT.

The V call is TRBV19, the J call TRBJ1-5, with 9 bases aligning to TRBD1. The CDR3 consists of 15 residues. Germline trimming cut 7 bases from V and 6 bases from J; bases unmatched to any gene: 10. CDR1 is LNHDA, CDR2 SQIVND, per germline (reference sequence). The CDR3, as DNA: TGTGCCAGTAAGGCTACAGGGGGCTTAGGTCAGCCCCAGCATTTT. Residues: CASKATGGLGQPQHF. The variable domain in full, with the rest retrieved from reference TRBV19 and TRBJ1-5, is DGGITQSPKYLFRKEGQNVTLSCEQNLNHDAMYWYRQDPGQGLRLIYYSQIVNDFQKGDIAEGYSVSREKKESFPLTVTSAQKNPTAFYLCASKATGGLGQPQHFGDGTRLSIL.

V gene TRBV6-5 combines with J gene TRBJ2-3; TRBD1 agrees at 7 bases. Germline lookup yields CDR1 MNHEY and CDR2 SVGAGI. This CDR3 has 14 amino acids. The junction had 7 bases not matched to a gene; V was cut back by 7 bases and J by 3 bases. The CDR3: CASTRQGATDTQYF. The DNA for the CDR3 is TGTGCCAGCACCAGACAGGGTGCGACAGATACGCAGTATTTT.

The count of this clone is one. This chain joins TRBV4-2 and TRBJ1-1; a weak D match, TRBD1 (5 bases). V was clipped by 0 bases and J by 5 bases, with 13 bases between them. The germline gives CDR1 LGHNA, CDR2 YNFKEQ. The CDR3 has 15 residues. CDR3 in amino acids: CASSQDIGGTTEAFF. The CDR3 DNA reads TGTGCCAGCAGCCAAGATATCGGGGGGACGACTGAAGCTTTCTTT.

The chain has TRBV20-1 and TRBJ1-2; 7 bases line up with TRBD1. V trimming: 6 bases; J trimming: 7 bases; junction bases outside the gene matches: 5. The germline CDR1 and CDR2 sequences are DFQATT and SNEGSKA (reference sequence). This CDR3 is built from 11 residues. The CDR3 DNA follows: TGCAGTGCCCTAGACAGGGTTGGCTACACCTTC. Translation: CSALDRVGYTF.

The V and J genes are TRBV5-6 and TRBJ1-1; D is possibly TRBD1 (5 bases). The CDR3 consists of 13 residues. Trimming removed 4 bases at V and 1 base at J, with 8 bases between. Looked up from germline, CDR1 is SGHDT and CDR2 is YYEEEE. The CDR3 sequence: CASSGGRNTEAFF. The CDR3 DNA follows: TGTGCCAGCAGCGGGGGGAGGAACACTGAAGCTTTCTTT.

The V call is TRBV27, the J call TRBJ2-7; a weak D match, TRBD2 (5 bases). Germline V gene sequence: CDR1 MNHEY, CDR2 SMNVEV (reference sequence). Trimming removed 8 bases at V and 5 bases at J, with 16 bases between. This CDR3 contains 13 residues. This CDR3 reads CASLNPRRHEQYF. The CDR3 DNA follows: TGTGCCAGCTTGAATCCCCGGAGGCACGAGCAGTACTTC.

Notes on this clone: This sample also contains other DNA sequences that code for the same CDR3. CDR3 nucleotides: TGCGCCAGCAGCCGGGACAGGGATGAAAAACTGTTTTTT. Translating gives CASSRDRDEKLFF. The chain employs TRBV5-1 and TRBJ1-4, with 9 positions matching TRBD1. In germline, CDR1 is SGHRS, CDR2 YFSETQ. This CDR3 has 13 amino acids. After removal of 4 bases from V and 6 bases from J, the junction contained 1 base not matched to a gene.